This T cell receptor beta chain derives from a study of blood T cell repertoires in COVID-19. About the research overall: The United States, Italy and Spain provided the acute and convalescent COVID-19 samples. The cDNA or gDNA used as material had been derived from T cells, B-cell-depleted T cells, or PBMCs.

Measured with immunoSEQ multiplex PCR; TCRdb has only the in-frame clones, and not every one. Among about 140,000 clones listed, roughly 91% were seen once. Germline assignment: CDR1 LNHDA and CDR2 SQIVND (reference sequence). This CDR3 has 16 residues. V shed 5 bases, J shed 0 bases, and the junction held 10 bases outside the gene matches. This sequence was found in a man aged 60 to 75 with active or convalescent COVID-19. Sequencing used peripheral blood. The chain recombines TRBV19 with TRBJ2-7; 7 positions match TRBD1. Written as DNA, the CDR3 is TGTGCCAGTAGTCACAGCCCCGGGACAGCCTCCTACGAGCAGTACTTC. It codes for CASSHSPGTASYEQYF.